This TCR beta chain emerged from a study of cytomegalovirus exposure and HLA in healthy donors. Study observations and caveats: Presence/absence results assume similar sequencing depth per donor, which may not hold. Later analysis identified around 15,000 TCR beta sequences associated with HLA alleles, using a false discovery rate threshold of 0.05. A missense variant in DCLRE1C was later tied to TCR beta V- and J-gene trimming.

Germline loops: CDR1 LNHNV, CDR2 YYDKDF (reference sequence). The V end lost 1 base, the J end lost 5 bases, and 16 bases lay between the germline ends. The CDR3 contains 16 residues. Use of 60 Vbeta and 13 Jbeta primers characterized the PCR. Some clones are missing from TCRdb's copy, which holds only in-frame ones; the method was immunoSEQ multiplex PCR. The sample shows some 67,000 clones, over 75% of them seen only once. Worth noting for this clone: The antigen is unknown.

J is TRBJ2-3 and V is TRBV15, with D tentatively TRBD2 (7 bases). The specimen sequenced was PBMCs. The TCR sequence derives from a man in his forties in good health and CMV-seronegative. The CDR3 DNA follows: TGTGCCACCAGCAGAGGAAGGGGGGGCATGGAAGATACGCAGTATTTT. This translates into CATSRGRGGMEDTQYF.